This TCR beta chain stems from a study of blood T cell repertoires in COVID-19. On the study more broadly: Some COVID-19 samples were acute and others convalescent; all came from the United States, Italy and Spain. PBMCs, B-cell-depleted T cells, or T cells provided the cDNA or gDNA that made up the material.

In germline, CDR1 is SGHTA, CDR2 FQGNSA. The V and J ends lost 5 bases and 3 bases, in that order; junction bases with no gene match: 12. The CDR3 spans 17 residues. In the authors' methods: Amplification with reference gene primers provided the estimates of nucleated cell counts. The table came from immunoSEQ multiplex PCR; TCRdb's copy has only in-frame clones and leaves some out. V, J and clone size are those of that table, while D and trimming were read from the DNA. Here the sample spans 130,000 to 150,000 clones, about 87% being singletons. This chain connects TRBV7-2 to TRBJ2-7; 11 bases fit TRBD2. Sample: peripheral blood. The receptor was isolated from a woman in her forties with acute or convalescent COVID-19. The CDR3 DNA follows: TGTGCCAGCAGCCCCGCCGGGACTAGCGGAAGAGGCTACGAGCAGTACTTC. This codes for CASSPAGTSGRGYEQYF.